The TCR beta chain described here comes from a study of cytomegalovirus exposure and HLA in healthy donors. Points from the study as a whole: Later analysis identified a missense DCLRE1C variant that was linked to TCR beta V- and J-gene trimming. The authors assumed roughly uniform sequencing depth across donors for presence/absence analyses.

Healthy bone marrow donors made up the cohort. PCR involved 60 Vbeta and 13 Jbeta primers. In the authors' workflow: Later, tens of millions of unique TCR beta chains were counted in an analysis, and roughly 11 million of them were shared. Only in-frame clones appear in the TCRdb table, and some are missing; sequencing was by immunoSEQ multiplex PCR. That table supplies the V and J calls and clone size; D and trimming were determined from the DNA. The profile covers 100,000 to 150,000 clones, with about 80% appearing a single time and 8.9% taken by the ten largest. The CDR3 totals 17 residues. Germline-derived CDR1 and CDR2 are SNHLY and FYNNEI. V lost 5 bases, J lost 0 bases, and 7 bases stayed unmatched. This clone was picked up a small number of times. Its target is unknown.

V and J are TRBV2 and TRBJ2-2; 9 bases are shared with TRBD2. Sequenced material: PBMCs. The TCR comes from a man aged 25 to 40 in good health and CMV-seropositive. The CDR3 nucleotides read TGTGCCAGCAGTCGGAGTAGCGGGGGCCCGAACACCGGGGAGCTGTTTTTT. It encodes CASSRSSGGPNTGELFF.